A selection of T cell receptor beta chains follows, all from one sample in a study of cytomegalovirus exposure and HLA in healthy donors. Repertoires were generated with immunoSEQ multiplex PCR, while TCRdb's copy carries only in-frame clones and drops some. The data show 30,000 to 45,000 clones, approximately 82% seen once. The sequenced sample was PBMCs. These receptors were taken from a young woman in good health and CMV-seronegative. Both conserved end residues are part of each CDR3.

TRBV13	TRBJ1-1	CASSSGTGREAFF
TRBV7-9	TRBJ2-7	CASSLARTGEAEQYF
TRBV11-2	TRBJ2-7	CASSLELVGTYEQYF
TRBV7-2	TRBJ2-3	CASSFLGHAQYF
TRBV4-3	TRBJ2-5	CASSQLQGGLTQYF
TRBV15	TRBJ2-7	CATRERPGDSLYEQYF
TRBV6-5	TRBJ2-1	CASSYFRLAGYNEQFF
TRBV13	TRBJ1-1	CASSLNAIVNTEAFF
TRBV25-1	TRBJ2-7	CASSPGRTMTYEQYF
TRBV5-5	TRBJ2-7	CASSLALYRDSYEQYF
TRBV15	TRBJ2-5	CATSYTGEETQYF
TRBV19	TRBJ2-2	CASGTSGSNAGELFF
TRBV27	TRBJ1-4	CASSPRQLPNEKLFF
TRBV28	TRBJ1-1	CASSKGTGARLGQLEAFF
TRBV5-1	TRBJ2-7	CASSEGQPRNEQYF
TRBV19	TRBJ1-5	CASRGPGGGNQPQHF
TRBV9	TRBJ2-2	CASSPGLAGTINTGELFF
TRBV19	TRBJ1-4	CASRWDKNEKLFF
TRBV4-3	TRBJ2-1	CASSQDRGSLTGQDEQFF
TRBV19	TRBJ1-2	CASSIARGLYGYTF
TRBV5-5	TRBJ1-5	CASSSSTGAQPQHF
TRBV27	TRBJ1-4	CASSPVGGGLEKLFF
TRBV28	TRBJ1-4	CASSSRLTNEKLFF
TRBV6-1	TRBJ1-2	CASSKDREYGYPF
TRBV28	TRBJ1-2	CASGQGAFGYTF
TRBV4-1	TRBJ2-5	CASSHPRGAQETQYF
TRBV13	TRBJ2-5	CASSPPLGLAGGPQETQYF
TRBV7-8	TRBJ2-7	CASSLEGTGSPYEQYF
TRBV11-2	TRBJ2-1	CASSLDGQYNEQFF
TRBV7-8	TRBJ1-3	CASSLGQGVNTIYF
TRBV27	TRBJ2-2	CASRVGGGPGELFF
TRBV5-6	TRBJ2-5	CASSGGTGRETQYF
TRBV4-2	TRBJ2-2	CASSQERSGGITGELFF
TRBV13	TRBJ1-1	CASSFPDRGPEAFF
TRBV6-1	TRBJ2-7	CASSTGQGTLEQYF
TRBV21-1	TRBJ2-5	CASSPTGLRETQYF
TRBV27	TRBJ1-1	CASIPLTGAMNTEAFF
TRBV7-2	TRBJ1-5	CASSLAAGNQPQHF
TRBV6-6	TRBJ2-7	CASSAGTGVYEQYF
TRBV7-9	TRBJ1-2	CASSLVASPDGYTF
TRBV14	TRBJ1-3	CASSPGHSGNTIYF
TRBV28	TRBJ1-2	CASSSTGNDGYTF
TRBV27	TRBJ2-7	CASSLSPGAHEQYF
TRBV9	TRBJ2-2	CASSVPLELFF